This is a list of T cell receptor beta chains from one sample in a study of blood T cell repertoires in COVID-19. TCRdb keeps only in-frame clones here, not all; method: immunoSEQ multiplex PCR. The sample lists 120,000 to 150,000 clones, 80% to 90% occurring once. The sample consisted of peripheral blood. All receptors come from a woman aged 55-70 years with COVID-19, enrolled during active disease. Each CDR3 is given with its conserved first and last residue. The D gene is left open where the match is weak. The listing skips clone size in some rows; elsewhere it reads once, few, many or a size class.

NA,14,NA,TRBV27,TRBJ1-1,CASSLVGAGELAFF,TGTGCCAGCAGTTTAGTGGGGGCAGGCGAGTTAGCTTTCTTT
NA,16,NA,TRBV10-3,TRBJ1-5,CAISESFKTGNQPQHF,TGTGCCATCAGTGAGTCGTTCAAAACGGGCAATCAGCCCCAGCATTTT
NA,15,TRBD2,TRBV5-1,TRBJ2-5,CASSPVASGSETQYF,TGCGCCAGCAGCCCGGTGGCTAGCGGTTCGGAGACCCAGTACTTC
NA,14,NA,TRBV7-2,TRBJ2-7,CASSLTRGSYEQYF,TGTGCCAGCAGCTTGACCCGGGGGTCCTACGAGCAGTACTTC
NA,15,NA,TRBV20-1,TRBJ2-7,CSASPLQANSYEQYF,TGCAGTGCTAGTCCCCTGCAGGCCAACTCCTACGAGCAGTACTTC
once,15,TRBD2,TRBV4-1,TRBJ2-1,CASSFTSGGYNEQFF,TGCGCCAGCAGCTTTACTAGCGGGGGGTACAATGAGCAGTTCTTC
NA,11,NA,TRBV2,TRBJ2-7,CASSPVYEQYF,TGTGCCAGCAGCCCGGTCTACGAGCAGTACTTC
NA,16,TRBD2,TRBV29-1,TRBJ2-7,CSVSGTSGAFTYEQYF,TGCAGCGTCTCCGGGACTAGCGGGGCCTTTACCTACGAGCAGTACTTC
NA,15,NA,TRBV5-1,TRBJ1-3,CASSLVADSGNTIYF,TGCGCCAGCAGCTTGGTGGCAGACTCTGGAAACACCATATATTTT
NA,15,TRBD2,TRBV9,TRBJ2-3,CASSVVAGGTDTQYF,TGTGCCAGCAGCGTAGTAGCGGGGGGCACAGATACGCAGTATTTT
many,15,NA,TRBV2,TRBJ1-1,CASSPTGTLNTEAFF,TGTGCCAGCAGTCCGACAGGCACCTTGAACACTGAAGCTTTCTTT
NA,13,NA,TRBV7-9,TRBJ1-2,CASSSTGYYGYTF,TGTGCCAGCAGTTCAACAGGATACTATGGCTACACCTTC
NA,15,TRBD1,TRBV27,TRBJ2-1,CASSPGQGGYNEQFF,TGTGCCAGCAGTCCCGGACAGGGGGGCTACAATGAGCAGTTCTTC
NA,14,TRBD1,TRBV7-9,TRBJ1-5,CASSRDRSDQPQHF,TGTGCCAGCAGCCGGGACAGGTCAGATCAGCCCCAGCATTTT
NA,13,NA,TRBV7-3,TRBJ1-1,CASSPRVNTEAFF,TGTGCCAGCAGCCCCCGGGTGAACACTGAAGCTTTCTTT
NA,16,NA,TRBV3-1/TRBV3-2,TRBJ1-6,CASSSGGAQHNSPLHF,TGTGCCAGCAGCTCTGGGGGGGCGCAGCATAATTCACCCCTCCACTTT
NA,14,NA,TRBV5-4,TRBJ1-2,CASSPPKLEDGYTF,TGTGCCAGCAGCCCCCCAAAACTAGAGGATGGCTACACCTTC
NA,13,NA,TRBV11-2,TRBJ1-2,CASSLELRGGYTF,TGTGCCAGCAGCTTAGAGCTCCGAGGGGGCTACACCTTC
NA,15,TRBD1,TRBV9,TRBJ2-5,CASSVGTGVQETQYF,TGTGCCAGCAGCGTAGGGACAGGGGTGCAAGAGACCCAGTACTTC
NA,18,TRBD1,TRBV14,TRBJ2-7,CASSPPGSRDRGLYEQYF,TGTGCCAGCAGCCCACCCGGTAGCCGGGACAGGGGGCTCTACGAGCAGTACTTC
NA,13,TRBD1,TRBV29-1,TRBJ1-4,CSVDQGANEKLFF,TGCAGCGTTGACCAGGGGGCGAATGAAAAACTGTTTTTT
NA,13,NA,TRBV29-1,TRBJ2-3,CSVEVASEDTQYF,TGCAGCGTTGAAGTTGCGAGCGAAGATACGCAGTATTTT
NA,13,NA,TRBV19,TRBJ2-7,CASSMRQTYEQYF,TGTGCCAGTAGTATGAGGCAGACCTACGAGCAGTACTTC
NA,19,TRBD1,TRBV5-1,TRBJ1-2,CASSSLSGQGGPINYGYTF,TGCGCCAGCAGCTCCCTTAGTGGACAGGGTGGCCCGATTAACTATGGCTACACCTTC
NA,14,NA,TRBV7-9,TRBJ2-7,CASSPTGVDYEQYF,TGTGCCAGCAGCCCGACGGGGGTTGACTACGAGCAGTACTTC
NA,16,NA,TRBV4-2,TRBJ1-4,CASSQDLREGSEKLFF,TGTGCCAGCAGCCAAGATCTCAGGGAGGGATCTGAAAAACTGTTTTTT
once,11,NA,TRBV20-1,TRBJ1-2,CSASTEAGYTF,TGCAGTGCTAGTACCGAGGCTGGCTACACCTTC
NA,13,NA,TRBV30,TRBJ1-2,CAWSVRGTLGYTF,TGTGCCTGGAGTGTACGGGGGACCTTAGGCTACACCTTC
NA,14,NA,TRBV6-5,TRBJ2-3,CASSYSGTTYTQYF,TGTGCCAGCAGTTACTCCGGGACAACCTATACGCAGTATTTT
NA,19,TRBD1,TRBV27,TRBJ1-2,CASSLNWAGTGGMNYGYTF,TGTGCCAGCAGTTTAAATTGGGCCGGGACAGGGGGCATGAACTATGGCTACACCTTC
NA,13,NA,TRBV29-1,TRBJ1-3,CSVADYRGDTIYF,TGCAGCGTCGCAGACTACCGTGGGGACACCATATATTTT
NA,14,NA,TRBV7-2,TRBJ1-1,CASSPGRGGGEAFF,TGTGCCAGCAGCCCGGGACGGGGGGGAGGTGAAGCTTTCTTT
once,14,NA,TRBV27,TRBJ1-1,CATSSGSGGTEAFF,TGTGCCACATCGAGCGGGTCGGGCGGCACTGAAGCTTTCTTT
NA,16,TRBD1,TRBV27,TRBJ2-7,CASSIARDRGRYEQYF,TGTGCCAGCAGCATCGCCCGGGACAGGGGGAGGTACGAGCAGTACTTC
NA,13,TRBD1,TRBV13,TRBJ1-3,CASSLDRGNTIYF,TGTGCCAGCAGCTTGGACAGGGGAAACACCATATATTTT
NA,18,NA,TRBV6-1,TRBJ2-7,CASSDSGRVMGFGYEQYF,TGTGCCAGCAGTGATTCCGGCAGGGTGATGGGGTTCGGCTACGAGCAGTACTTC
NA,15,NA,TRBV7-8,TRBJ1-2,CASSLGQGDSYGYTF,TGTGCCAGCAGCTTAGGGCAGGGTGATTCTTATGGCTACACCTTC
NA,20,TRBD1,TRBV4-1,TRBJ1-6,CASSLTGTGGRVSYNSPLHF,TGCGCCAGCAGCCTAACCGGGACAGGGGGAAGGGTATCCTATAATTCACCCCTCCACTTT
NA,13,TRBD1,TRBV27,TRBJ1-2,CASSLGQTYGYTF,TGTGCCAGCAGTTTGGGACAGACCTATGGCTACACCTTC
once,18,TRBD2,TRBV10-1,TRBJ2-1,CASSDPSASGGTYNEQFF,TGCGCCAGCAGTGACCCTTCAGCTAGCGGGGGGACCTACAATGAGCAGTTCTTC
NA,15,NA,TRBV3-1/TRBV3-2,TRBJ1-3,CASSPLPWEINTIYF,TGTGCCAGCAGCCCCCTTCCCTGGGAGATAAACACCATATATTTT
NA,13,NA,TRBV7-2,TRBJ2-1,CASSLAASGANFF,TGTGCCAGCAGCTTAGCGGCCAGCGGTGCTAATTTCTTC
NA,16,NA,TRBV3-1/TRBV3-2,TRBJ2-1,CASSHSGLNSYNEQFF,TGTGCCAGCAGCCATTCGGGACTGAACTCCTACAATGAGCAGTTCTTC
NA,15,TRBD1,TRBV7-8,TRBJ1-4,CASSPQGAHREKLFF,TGTGCCAGCAGCCCCCAGGGGGCGCACCGGGAAAAACTGTTTTTT
NA,14,NA,TRBV5-1,TRBJ1-1,CASSRGHSTPEAFF,TGCGCCAGCAGCCGGGGACATTCTACTCCTGAAGCTTTCTTT
NA,13,TRBD2,TRBV7-3,TRBJ2-2,CASAGGRTGELFF,TGTGCCAGCGCGGGGGGCCGGACCGGGGAGCTGTTTTTT
NA,15,NA,TRBV7-6,TRBJ1-1,CASSPRQVVGTEAFF,TGTGCCAGCAGCCCCCGACAGGTCGTGGGCACTGAAGCTTTCTTT
NA,14,NA,TRBV3-1/TRBV3-2,TRBJ1-5,CASSQDYSNQPQHF,TGTGCCAGCAGCCAAGATTATAGCAATCAGCCCCAGCATTTT